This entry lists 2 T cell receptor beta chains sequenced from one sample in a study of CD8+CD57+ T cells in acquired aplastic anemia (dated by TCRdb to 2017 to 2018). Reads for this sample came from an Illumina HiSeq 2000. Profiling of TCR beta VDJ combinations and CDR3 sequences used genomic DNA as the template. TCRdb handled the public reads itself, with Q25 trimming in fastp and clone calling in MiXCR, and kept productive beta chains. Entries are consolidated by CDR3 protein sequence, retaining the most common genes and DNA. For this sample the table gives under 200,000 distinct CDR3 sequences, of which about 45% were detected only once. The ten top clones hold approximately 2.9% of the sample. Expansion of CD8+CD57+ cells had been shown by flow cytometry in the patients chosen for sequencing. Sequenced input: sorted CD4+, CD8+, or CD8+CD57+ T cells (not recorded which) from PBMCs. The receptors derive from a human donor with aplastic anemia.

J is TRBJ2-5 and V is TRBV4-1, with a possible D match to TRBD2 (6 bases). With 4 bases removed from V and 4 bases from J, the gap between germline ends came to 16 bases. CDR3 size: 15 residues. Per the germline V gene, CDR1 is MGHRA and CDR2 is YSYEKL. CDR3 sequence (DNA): TGCGCCAGCAGCCTTTATGGGCCAGCGGGAGAGACCCAGTACTTC. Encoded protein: CASSLYGPAGETQYF.

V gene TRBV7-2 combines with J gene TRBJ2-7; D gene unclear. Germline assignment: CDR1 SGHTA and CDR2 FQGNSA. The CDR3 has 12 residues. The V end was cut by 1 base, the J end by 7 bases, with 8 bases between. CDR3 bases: TGTGCCAGCAGCTTAGGTGCCAAGGAGCAGTACTTC. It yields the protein CASSLGAKEQYF. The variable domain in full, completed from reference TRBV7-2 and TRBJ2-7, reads GAGVSQSPSNKVTEKGKDVELRCDPISGHTALYWYRQSLGQGLEFLIYFQGNSAPDKSGLPSDRFSAERTGGSVSTLTIQRTQQEDSAVYLCASSLGAKEQYFGPGTRLTVT.